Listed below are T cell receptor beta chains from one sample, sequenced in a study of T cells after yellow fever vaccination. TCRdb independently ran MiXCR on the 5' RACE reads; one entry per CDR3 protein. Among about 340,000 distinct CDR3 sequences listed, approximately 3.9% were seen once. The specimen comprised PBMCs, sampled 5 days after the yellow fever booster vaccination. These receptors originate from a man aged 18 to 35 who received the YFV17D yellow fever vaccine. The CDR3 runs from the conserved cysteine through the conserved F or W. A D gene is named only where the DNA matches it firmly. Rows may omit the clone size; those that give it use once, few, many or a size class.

cdr3_aa: CASTSRGSSYNEQFF
cdr3_nt: TGTGCCAGCACCTCCAGGGGGAGCTCCTACAATGAGCAGTTCTTC
v_call: TRBV27
clone_size: many
d_call: TRBD1
j_call: TRBJ2-1

cdr3_aa: CASSLESTPDEKLFF
cdr3_nt: TGCGCCAGCAGCTTAGAAAGTACGCCCGATGAAAAACTGTTTTTT
v_call: TRBV4-3
clone_size: -
d_call: -
j_call: TRBJ1-4

cdr3_aa: CASSYGGYGAGELFF
cdr3_nt: TGTGCCAGCAGCTACGGGGGCTACGGGGCCGGGGAGCTGTTTTTT
v_call: TRBV7-9
clone_size: few
d_call: -
j_call: TRBJ2-2

cdr3_aa: CASSYGQGDYEQYF
cdr3_nt: TGTGCCAGCAGTTACGGACAGGGGGACTACGAGCAGTACTTC
v_call: TRBV6-5
clone_size: -
d_call: TRBD1
j_call: TRBJ2-7

cdr3_aa: CASSSGPRGSYNEQFF
cdr3_nt: TGTGCCAGCAGCTCGGGCCCCAGAGGCTCCTACAATGAGCAGTTCTTC
v_call: TRBV7-6
clone_size: -
d_call: -
j_call: TRBJ2-1

cdr3_aa: CASSQDEARSNEKLFF
cdr3_nt: TGCGCCAGCAGCCAAGACGAGGCGCGTTCTAATGAAAAACTGTTTTTT
v_call: TRBV4-3
clone_size: few
d_call: -
j_call: TRBJ1-4

cdr3_aa: CASGPGLAGGLETQYF
cdr3_nt: TGTGCTAGTGGGCCGGGGCTAGCGGGGGGGCTAGAGACCCAGTACTTC
v_call: TRBV12-5
clone_size: -
d_call: TRBD2
j_call: TRBJ2-5

cdr3_aa: CASSLRTVNTGELFF
cdr3_nt: TGCGCCAGCAGCCTCCGGACAGTGAACACCGGGGAGCTGTTTTTT
v_call: TRBV4-1
clone_size: -
d_call: -
j_call: TRBJ2-2

cdr3_aa: CASSLSGQRAYEQYF
cdr3_nt: TGCGCCAGCAGCTTGTCTGGACAGCGAGCCTACGAGCAGTACTTC
v_call: TRBV5-1
clone_size: few
d_call: -
j_call: TRBJ2-7

cdr3_aa: CASSLPALNEQFF
cdr3_nt: TGTGCCAGCAGCTTGCCCGCTCTCAATGAGCAGTTCTTC
v_call: TRBV7-9
clone_size: -
d_call: -
j_call: TRBJ2-1

cdr3_aa: CSARDPYDRIQETQYF
cdr3_nt: TGCAGTGCTAGAGACCCCTATGACAGAATCCAAGAGACCCAGTACTTC
v_call: TRBV20-1
clone_size: few
d_call: -
j_call: TRBJ2-5

cdr3_aa: CASSLGQDQETQYF
cdr3_nt: TGCGCCAGCAGCTTGGGACAGGACCAAGAGACCCAGTACTTC
v_call: TRBV5-1
clone_size: many
d_call: -
j_call: TRBJ2-5

cdr3_aa: CASSTDRGSPLHF
cdr3_nt: TGTGCCAGCAGCACGGACAGGGGTTCACCCCTCCACTTT
v_call: TRBV12-3/TRBV12-4
clone_size: -
d_call: TRBD1
j_call: TRBJ1-6

cdr3_aa: CASSSYTYEQYF
cdr3_nt: TGTGCCAGCAGCTCATATACCTACGAGCAGTACTTC
v_call: TRBV7-2
clone_size: many
d_call: -
j_call: TRBJ2-7

cdr3_aa: CASSFMGTGKTQYF
cdr3_nt: TGTGCCAGCAGCTTTATGGGGACCGGGAAAACCCAGTACTTC
v_call: TRBV7-2
clone_size: -
d_call: -
j_call: TRBJ2-5

cdr3_aa: CSAGQGVREKLFF
cdr3_nt: TGCAGTGCCGGACAGGGGGTTCGCGAAAAACTGTTTTTT
v_call: TRBV20-1
clone_size: few
d_call: TRBD1
j_call: TRBJ1-4

cdr3_aa: CASVPGRFNSPLHF
cdr3_nt: TGTGCCAGCGTTCCCGGACGGTTTAATTCACCCCTCCACTTT
v_call: TRBV7-8
clone_size: few
d_call: -
j_call: TRBJ1-6

cdr3_aa: CASSSGTGIQYF
cdr3_nt: TGTGCCAGCAGCTCGGGGACAGGCATTCAGTACTTC
v_call: TRBV7-6
clone_size: many
d_call: TRBD1
j_call: TRBJ2-4

cdr3_aa: CASLEGYGTPAEAFF
cdr3_nt: TGTGCCAGCTTGGAAGGGTACGGGACGCCGGCTGAAGCTTTCTTT
v_call: TRBV5-6
clone_size: many
d_call: -
j_call: TRBJ1-1

cdr3_aa: CASSYPTGGLAANTGELFF
cdr3_nt: TGTGCCAGCAGTTACCCGACAGGGGGGTTGGCCGCGAACACCGGGGAGCTGTTTTTT
v_call: TRBV6-2/TRBV6-3
clone_size: few
d_call: TRBD1
j_call: TRBJ2-2

cdr3_aa: CASSFRGGTYNEQFF
cdr3_nt: TGTGCCAGCAGCTTCCGGGGGGGGACCTACAATGAGCAGTTCTTC
v_call: TRBV11-2
clone_size: few
d_call: TRBD2
j_call: TRBJ2-1

cdr3_aa: CASFSTQGTGLSYEQYF
cdr3_nt: TGTGCCAGCTTTTCTACCCAGGGGACAGGTCTCTCCTACGAGCAGTACTTC
v_call: TRBV6-1
clone_size: -
d_call: TRBD1
j_call: TRBJ2-7

cdr3_aa: CASSSTRGAGIGYEQYF
cdr3_nt: TGTGCCAGCAGCTCCACGCGGGGGGCCGGTATTGGCTACGAGCAGTACTTC
v_call: TRBV7-2
clone_size: many
d_call: TRBD2
j_call: TRBJ2-7

cdr3_aa: CASSSGAAHSGNTIYF
cdr3_nt: TGTGCCAGCAGTTCAGGAGCGGCCCACTCTGGAAACACCATATATTTT
v_call: TRBV6-6
clone_size: -
d_call: -
j_call: TRBJ1-3